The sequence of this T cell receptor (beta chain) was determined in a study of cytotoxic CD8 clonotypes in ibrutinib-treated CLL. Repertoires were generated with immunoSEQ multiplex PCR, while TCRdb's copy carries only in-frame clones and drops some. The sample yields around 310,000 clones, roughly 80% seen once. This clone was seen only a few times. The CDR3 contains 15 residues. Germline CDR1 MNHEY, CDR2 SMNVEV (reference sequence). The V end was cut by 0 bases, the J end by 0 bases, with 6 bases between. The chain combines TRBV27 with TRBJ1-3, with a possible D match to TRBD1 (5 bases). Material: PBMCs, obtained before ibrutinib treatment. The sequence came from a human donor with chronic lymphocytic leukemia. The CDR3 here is CASSLSQGSGNTIYF. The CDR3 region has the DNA TGTGCCAGCAGTTTATCGCAGGGCTCTGGAAACACCATATATTTT.